Reported below is one T cell receptor beta chain. The data are from a study of blood T cell repertoires in COVID-19. Study as a whole: Samples taken during acute and convalescent COVID-19 were collected in the United States, Italy and Spain.

This CDR3 comprises 13 residues. Germline CDR1 and CDR2: SGHAT and FQNNGV. V lost 4 bases, J lost 7 bases, and 2 bases stayed unmatched. Original processing notes: Estimation of nucleated cell counts relied on the amplification of reference gene primers. Some clones are missing from TCRdb's copy, which holds only in-frame ones; the method was immunoSEQ multiplex PCR. That table is the source of V, J and clone size, and D and trimming were worked out from the DNA. The sample lists hundreds of thousands of clones; more than 80% were seen once. Across under 25 US areas, participants ranged in age from 18 to 89 years. Cohorts were determined from participant-reported clinical history.

This chain links TRBV11-2 with TRBJ1-1; the match to TRBD1 covers 11 bases. The material sequenced was PBMCs or T cells enriched from blood (not recorded which). The sequence derives from a woman aged 18-29 years who had recovered from COVID-19. The CDR3 DNA reads as TGTGCCAGCAGCTCGGGACAGGGGGTTGAAGCTTTCTTT. Translation gives CASSSGQGVEAFF.